These T cell receptor beta chains were read from a single sample in a study of cytomegalovirus exposure and HLA in healthy donors. Measured with immunoSEQ multiplex PCR; TCRdb has only the in-frame clones, and not every one. Here the sample spans approximately 140,000 clones, just over 85% being singletons. The sample taken for sequencing was PBMCs. Receptors were obtained from a woman between 18 and 29 years old in good health and CMV-seropositive. Each CDR3 is given with its conserved first and last residue. Each record gives: V gene, clone size, J gene, D gene, CDR3 protein, CDR3 DNA. The D gene is left open where the match is weak. Rows may omit the clone size; those that give it use once, few, many or a size class.

V gene: TRBV6-5
clone size: .
J gene: TRBJ1-4
D gene: TRBD1
CDR3 protein: CASRMTGTNEKLFF
CDR3 DNA: TGTGCCAGCAGAATGACAGGGACAAATGAAAAACTGTTTTTT

V gene: TRBV5-1
clone size: .
J gene: TRBJ2-7
D gene: TRBD1
CDR3 protein: CASSHRGLTSDEQYF
CDR3 DNA: TGCGCCAGCAGCCACAGGGGTTTGACGTCCGACGAGCAGTACTTC

V gene: TRBV5-1
clone size: .
J gene: TRBJ1-2
D gene: .
CDR3 protein: CASSLPGRGGYGYTF
CDR3 DNA: TGCGCCAGCAGCTTGCCAGGGAGGGGCGGCTATGGCTACACCTTC

V gene: TRBV5-4
clone size: .
J gene: TRBJ1-1
D gene: TRBD1
CDR3 protein: CASSLSLGAGGMRNTEAFF
CDR3 DNA: TGTGCCAGCAGCTTGAGTCTCGGGGCAGGGGGGATGCGGAACACTGAAGCTTTCTTT

V gene: TRBV19
clone size: once
J gene: TRBJ2-6
D gene: .
CDR3 protein: CASSIDGVTGANVLTF
CDR3 DNA: TGTGCCAGTAGTATAGACGGGGTAACCGGGGCCAACGTCCTGACTTTC

V gene: TRBV6-5
clone size: .
J gene: TRBJ2-3
D gene: .
CDR3 protein: CASSYSPSLDTQYF
CDR3 DNA: TGTGCCAGCAGTTACTCGCCGAGTTTGGATACGCAGTATTTT

V gene: TRBV2
clone size: few
J gene: TRBJ1-2
D gene: .
CDR3 protein: CASSQTAYGYTF
CDR3 DNA: TGTGCCAGCAGTCAAACAGCCTATGGCTACACCTTC

V gene: TRBV18
clone size: .
J gene: TRBJ2-2
D gene: .
CDR3 protein: CASSLQGRHGELFF
CDR3 DNA: TGTGCCAGCTCCCTACAGGGTCGACACGGGGAGCTGTTTTTT

V gene: TRBV5-1
clone size: .
J gene: TRBJ1-6
D gene: TRBD1
CDR3 protein: CASSLAHRGRYNSPLHF
CDR3 DNA: TGCGCCAGCAGCCTGGCCCACAGGGGAAGATATAATTCACCCCTCCACTTT

V gene: TRBV6-1
clone size: .
J gene: TRBJ2-5
D gene: .
CDR3 protein: CATSTGETQYF
CDR3 DNA: TGTGCCACCTCTACCGGGGAGACCCAGTACTTC

V gene: TRBV29-1
clone size: .
J gene: TRBJ1-2
D gene: TRBD1
CDR3 protein: CSVVYRGRSGYTF
CDR3 DNA: TGCAGCGTTGTATACAGGGGGCGGTCAGGCTACACCTTC

V gene: TRBV5-6
clone size: .
J gene: TRBJ2-1
D gene: TRBD1
CDR3 protein: CASSLRSGTAYNEQFF
CDR3 DNA: TGTGCCAGCAGCTTGAGATCCGGGACAGCTTACAATGAGCAGTTCTTC

V gene: TRBV28
clone size: .
J gene: TRBJ1-5
D gene: .
CDR3 protein: CASSLAFSNQPQHF
CDR3 DNA: TGTGCCAGCAGTTTAGCGTTTAGCAATCAGCCCCAGCATTTT

V gene: TRBV6-5
clone size: once
J gene: TRBJ1-2
D gene: TRBD1
CDR3 protein: CASKQGDYGYTF
CDR3 DNA: TGTGCCAGCAAGCAGGGGGACTATGGCTACACCTTC

V gene: TRBV6-1
clone size: .
J gene: TRBJ2-1
D gene: TRBD2
CDR3 protein: CASSPAGNPFDEQFF
CDR3 DNA: TGTGCCAGCAGCCCAGCGGGAAATCCTTTCGATGAGCAGTTCTTC

V gene: TRBV4-1
clone size: .
J gene: TRBJ2-2
D gene: .
CDR3 protein: CASASSVNTGELFF
CDR3 DNA: TGCGCCAGCGCCTCTAGCGTTAACACCGGGGAGCTGTTTTTT

V gene: TRBV30
clone size: .
J gene: TRBJ2-7
D gene: TRBD2
CDR3 protein: CAWTSGLIFSEQYF
CDR3 DNA: TGTGCCTGGACTAGCGGGTTAATCTTCTCCGAGCAGTACTTC

V gene: TRBV6-6
clone size: few
J gene: TRBJ2-7
D gene: .
CDR3 protein: CASTADSTFLEQYF
CDR3 DNA: TGTGCCAGCACTGCGGACAGCACCTTTCTCGAGCAGTACTTC

V gene: TRBV6-6
clone size: few
J gene: TRBJ1-2
D gene: .
CDR3 protein: CASSHQVQADGYTF
CDR3 DNA: TGTGCCAGCAGTCACCAGGTCCAGGCTGATGGCTACACCTTC

V gene: TRBV18
clone size: .
J gene: TRBJ2-7
D gene: .
CDR3 protein: CASSPSGAGVSYEQYF
CDR3 DNA: TGTGCCAGCTCACCATCTGGAGCGGGCGTCTCCTACGAGCAGTACTTC

V gene: TRBV9
clone size: .
J gene: TRBJ1-5
D gene: .
CDR3 protein: CASSVMDSGQPQHF
CDR3 DNA: TGTGCCAGCAGCGTTATGGACAGTGGACAGCCCCAGCATTTT

V gene: TRBV27
clone size: .
J gene: TRBJ1-4
D gene: TRBD1
CDR3 protein: CASSRQGAYEKLFF
CDR3 DNA: TGTGCCAGCAGTCGCCAGGGGGCGTATGAAAAACTGTTTTTT

V gene: TRBV19
clone size: .
J gene: TRBJ2-2
D gene: .
CDR3 protein: CASGTGYGGELFF
CDR3 DNA: TGTGCCAGTGGGACTGGATATGGCGGGGAGCTGTTTTTT

V gene: TRBV7-2
clone size: .
J gene: TRBJ2-1
D gene: TRBD2
CDR3 protein: CASSPTGTSGGVRMYEQFF
CDR3 DNA: TGTGCCAGCAGCCCCACCGGGACTAGCGGGGGGGTGCGGATGTATGAGCAGTTCTTC

V gene: TRBV14
clone size: .
J gene: TRBJ1-1
D gene: .
CDR3 protein: CASSQPGQLTEAFF
CDR3 DNA: TGTGCCAGCAGCCAACCTGGACAGCTCACTGAAGCTTTCTTT

V gene: TRBV5-6
clone size: .
J gene: TRBJ2-3
D gene: TRBD2
CDR3 protein: CASSLVGASGSRDTQYF
CDR3 DNA: TGTGCCAGCAGCTTGGTGGGGGCTAGCGGGAGTAGAGATACGCAGTATTTT

V gene: TRBV5-1
clone size: .
J gene: TRBJ2-5
D gene: .
CDR3 protein: CASSLGAVTAIQETQYF
CDR3 DNA: TGCGCCAGCAGCTTGGGGGCTGTAACAGCAATCCAAGAGACCCAGTACTTC

V gene: TRBV2
clone size: .
J gene: TRBJ2-1
D gene: .
CDR3 protein: CASDPLRAGEQFF
CDR3 DNA: TGTGCCAGTGACCCACTACGAGCGGGTGAGCAGTTCTTC

V gene: TRBV5-8
clone size: .
J gene: TRBJ2-4
D gene: .
CDR3 protein: CASSLGMSGAKNIQYF
CDR3 DNA: TGTGCCAGCAGCTTGGGAATGTCCGGGGCCAAAAACATTCAGTACTTC

V gene: TRBV6-6
clone size: .
J gene: TRBJ1-5
D gene: TRBD1
CDR3 protein: CASSWTGQGPVAPQHF
CDR3 DNA: TGTGCCAGCAGTTGGACGGGACAGGGCCCCGTGGCGCCCCAGCATTTT

V gene: TRBV4-3
clone size: many
J gene: TRBJ2-1
D gene: TRBD2
CDR3 protein: CASSRLAGEMDEQFF
CDR3 DNA: TGCGCCAGCAGCCGACTAGCGGGAGAGATGGATGAGCAGTTCTTC

V gene: TRBV7-2
clone size: .
J gene: TRBJ2-1
D gene: TRBD1
CDR3 protein: CASSLEAGGYQQFF
CDR3 DNA: TGTGCCAGCAGCTTAGAAGCAGGGGGCTACCAGCAGTTCTTC

V gene: TRBV19
clone size: .
J gene: TRBJ1-5
D gene: .
CDR3 protein: CASSPRGAVDQPQHF
CDR3 DNA: TGTGCCAGTAGTCCGCGTGGGGCTGTCGATCAGCCCCAGCATTTT

V gene: TRBV7-8
clone size: .
J gene: TRBJ2-1
D gene: .
CDR3 protein: CASSLSTRVRAVYNEQFF
CDR3 DNA: TGTGCCAGCAGTCTATCTACGCGGGTCCGAGCTGTCTACAATGAGCAGTTCTTC

V gene: TRBV7-3
clone size: .
J gene: TRBJ2-3
D gene: TRBD1
CDR3 protein: CASSRTGSTDTQYF
CDR3 DNA: TGTGCCAGCAGCCGGACAGGGAGCACAGATACGCAGTATTTT

V gene: TRBV9
clone size: .
J gene: TRBJ2-7
D gene: TRBD1
CDR3 protein: CASSPSQGAVLYEQYF
CDR3 DNA: TGTGCCAGCAGCCCTTCACAGGGGGCCGTCCTCTACGAGCAGTACTTC